This TCR beta chain is drawn from a study of identical twins. Overall study findings and caveats: Findings came from cross-sectional statistics, without long-term follow-up of donors. With monozygotic twins, out-of-frame TCR alpha sharing exceeded what models estimated. With abundant cord blood beta clonotypes, insertions were fewer; memory repertoires showed no such pattern.

The CDR3 runs 16 residues. The V gene's germline CDR1 is LGHNA and CDR2 YNFKEQ. V shed 0 bases, J shed 4 bases, and the junction held 5 bases outside the gene matches. Many counts were recorded for this clonotype. The antigen remains undetermined. TCRdb reanalysed the 5' RACE reads using MiXCR and keeps one entry per CDR3 protein. The profile shows around 340,000 distinct CDR3 sequences, approximately 8.8% of them singletons. The specimen sequenced was naive T cells sorted from blood. The chain is built from TRBV4-2 and TRBJ2-1; TRBD2 aligns across 8 bases. This receptor was obtained from a woman between 50 and 59 years old in good health. The CDR3 DNA sequence: TGTGCCAGCAGCCAAGATAGTAGCGGGACTTACAATGAGCAGTTCTTC. It codes for CASSQDSSGTYNEQFF.